This T cell receptor (beta chain) originates from a study of regulatory T cells in long-lasting Graves disease. As concerns this clonotype: The antigen is not known.

Arm-PCR of CDR3 regions and iRepertoire HTBI primers were used to build TCR beta libraries. TCRdb recomputed calls from the multiplex PCR reads with MiXCR, one row per CDR3 protein. Counted here are over 500,000 distinct CDR3 sequences, roughly 16% occurring once; the ten biggest clones make up 15% to 20%. Regarding time point: newly diagnosed GD, antithyroid drugs for less than 3 months. PBMC-extracted RNA yielded the TCR library. The study's findings and limits: Whereas about a thousand public clonotypes were shared by new patients, persistent patients shared more, at some 3,000.

This CDR3 has 13 amino acids. Germline V gene lookup returns CDR1 SGHDN and CDR2 FVKESK. With 1 base removed from V and 10 bases from J, the gap between germline ends came to 8 bases. These data were likewise used in another study, on T cells in Graves' hyperthyroidism and ophthalmopathy.

Sequenced material: peripheral blood mononuclear cells (PBMCs), taken at new diagnosis, from a patient treated with antithyroid drugs. This clonotype was sampled from a woman between 25 and 40 years old with Graves disease. The rearrangement joins TRBV14 to TRBJ1-6; D remains ambiguous. CDR3 sequence reads: CASSQVGWSPLHF. CDR3 coding DNA: TGTGCCAGCAGCCAAGTGGGTTGGTCACCCCTCCACTTT.